This T cell receptor (beta chain) originates from a study of vaccination and CD4 T cells after COVID-19. Study details: The authors used overlapping spike peptides from SARS-CoV-2, HCoV-NL63, HCoV-OC43 and HCoV-229E to stimulate cells.

The treatment here: roughly 10-day PBMC culture with coronavirus spike peptide pools or control peptides (ViraFEST assay). General study points: Rising from around 20 to 38, the median of SARS-CoV-2-reactive clonotypes did not change significantly.

Per germline, CDR1 LNHDA and CDR2 SQIVND (reference sequence). The CDR3 sequence is 17 residues long. V gave up 5 bases and J gave up 10 bases; unmatched junction bases: 18. Scientists ran DNA taken from cultured CD4+ T cells through the Oncomine TCR Beta short-read assay for sequencing. Scientists extracted genomic DNA from CD4+ T cells grown in culture. TCRdb used MiXCR to reprocess the PCR reads, holding one entry per CDR3 protein. The sample contains approximately 20,000 distinct CDR3 sequences, around 44% of which appear only once. This clonotype was picked up a small number of times. What it recognizes is unknown.

The TCR sequence derives from a human donor who had recovered from COVID-19. Sequenced material: CD4+ T cells from blood, cultured in vitro, taken after SARS-CoV-2 vaccination. The genes are TRBV19 and TRBJ2-7; 12 nucleotides align to TRBD1. CDR3: CASSQTGYRDRGLEQYF. CDR3 in DNA: TGTGCCAGTAGTCAGACCGGTTACCGGGACAGGGGGCTTGAACAGTACTTC.